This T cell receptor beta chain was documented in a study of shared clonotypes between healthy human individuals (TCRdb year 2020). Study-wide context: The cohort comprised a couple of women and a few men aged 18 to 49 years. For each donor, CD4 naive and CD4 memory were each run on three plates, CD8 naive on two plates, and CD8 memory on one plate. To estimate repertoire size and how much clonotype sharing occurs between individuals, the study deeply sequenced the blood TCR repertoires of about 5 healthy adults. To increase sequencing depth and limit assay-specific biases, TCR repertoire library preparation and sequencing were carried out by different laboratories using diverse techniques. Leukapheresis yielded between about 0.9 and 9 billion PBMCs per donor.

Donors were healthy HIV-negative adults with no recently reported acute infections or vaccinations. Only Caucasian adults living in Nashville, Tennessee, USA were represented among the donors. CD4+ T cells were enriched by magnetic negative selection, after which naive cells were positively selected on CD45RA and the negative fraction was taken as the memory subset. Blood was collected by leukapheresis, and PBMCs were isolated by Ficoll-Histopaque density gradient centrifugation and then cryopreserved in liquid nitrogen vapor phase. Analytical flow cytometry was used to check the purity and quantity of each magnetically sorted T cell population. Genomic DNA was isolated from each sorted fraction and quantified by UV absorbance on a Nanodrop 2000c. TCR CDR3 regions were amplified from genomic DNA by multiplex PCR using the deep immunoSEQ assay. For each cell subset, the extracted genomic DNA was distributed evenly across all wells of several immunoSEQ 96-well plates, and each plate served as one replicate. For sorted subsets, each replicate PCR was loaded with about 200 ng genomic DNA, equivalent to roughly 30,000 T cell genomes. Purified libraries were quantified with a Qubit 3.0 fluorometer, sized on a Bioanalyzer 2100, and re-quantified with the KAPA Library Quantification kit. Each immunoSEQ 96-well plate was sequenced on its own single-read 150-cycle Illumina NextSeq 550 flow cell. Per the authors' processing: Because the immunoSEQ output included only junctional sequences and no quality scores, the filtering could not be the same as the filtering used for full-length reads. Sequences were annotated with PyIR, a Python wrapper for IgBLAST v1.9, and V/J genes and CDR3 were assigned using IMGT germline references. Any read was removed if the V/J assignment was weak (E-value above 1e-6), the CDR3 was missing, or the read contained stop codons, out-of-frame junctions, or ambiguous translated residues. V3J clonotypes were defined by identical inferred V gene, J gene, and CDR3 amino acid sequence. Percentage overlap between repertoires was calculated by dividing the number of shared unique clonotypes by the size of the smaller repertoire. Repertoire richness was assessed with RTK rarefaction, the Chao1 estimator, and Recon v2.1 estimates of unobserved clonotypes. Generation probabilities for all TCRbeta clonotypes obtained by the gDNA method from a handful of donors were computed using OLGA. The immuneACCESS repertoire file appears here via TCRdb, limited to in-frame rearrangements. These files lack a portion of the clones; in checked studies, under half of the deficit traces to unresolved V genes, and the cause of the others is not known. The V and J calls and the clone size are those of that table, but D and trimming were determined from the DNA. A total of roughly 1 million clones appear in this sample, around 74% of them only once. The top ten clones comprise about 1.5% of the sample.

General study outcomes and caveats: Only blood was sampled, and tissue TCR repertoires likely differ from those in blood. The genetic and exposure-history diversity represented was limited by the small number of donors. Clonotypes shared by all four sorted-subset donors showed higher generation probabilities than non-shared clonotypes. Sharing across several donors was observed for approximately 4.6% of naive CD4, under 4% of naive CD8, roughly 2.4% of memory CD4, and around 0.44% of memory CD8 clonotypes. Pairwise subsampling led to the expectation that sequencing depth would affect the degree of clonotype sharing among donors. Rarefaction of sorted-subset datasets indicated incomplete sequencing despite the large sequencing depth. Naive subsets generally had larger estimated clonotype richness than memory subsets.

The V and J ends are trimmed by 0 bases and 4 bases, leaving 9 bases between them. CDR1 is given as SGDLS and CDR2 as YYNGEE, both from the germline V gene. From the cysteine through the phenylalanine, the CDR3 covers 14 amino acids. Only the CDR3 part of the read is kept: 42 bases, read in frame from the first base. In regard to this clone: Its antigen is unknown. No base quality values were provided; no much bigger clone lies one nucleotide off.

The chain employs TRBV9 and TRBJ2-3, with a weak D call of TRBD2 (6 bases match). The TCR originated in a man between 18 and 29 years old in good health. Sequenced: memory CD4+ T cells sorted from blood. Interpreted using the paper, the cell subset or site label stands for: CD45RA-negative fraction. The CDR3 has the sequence CASSVVGSADTQYF. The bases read TGTGCCAGCAGCGTAGTCGGGAGCGCAGATACGCAGTATTTT.